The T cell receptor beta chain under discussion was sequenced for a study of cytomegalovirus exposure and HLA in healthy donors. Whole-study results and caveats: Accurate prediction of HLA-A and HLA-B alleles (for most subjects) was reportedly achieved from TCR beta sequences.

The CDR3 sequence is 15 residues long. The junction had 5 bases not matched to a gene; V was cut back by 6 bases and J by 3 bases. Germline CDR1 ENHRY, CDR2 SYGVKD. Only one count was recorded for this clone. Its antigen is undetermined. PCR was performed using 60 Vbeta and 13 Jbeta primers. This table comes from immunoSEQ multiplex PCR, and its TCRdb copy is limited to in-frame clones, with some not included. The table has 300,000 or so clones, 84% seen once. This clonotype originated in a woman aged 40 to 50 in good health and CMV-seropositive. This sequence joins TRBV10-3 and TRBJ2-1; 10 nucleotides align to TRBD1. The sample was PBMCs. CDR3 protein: CAIRSGTGVYNEQFF. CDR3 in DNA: TGTGCCATCAGATCCGGGACAGGGGTCTACAATGAGCAGTTCTTC.